A single sample gave rise to the 10 T cell receptor beta chains below, sequenced in a study of T-cell reconstitution after alpha-beta-depleted transplantation in children. Unique molecular identifiers were used in preparing the TCRbeta library. TCRdb independently ran MiXCR on the PCR reads; one entry per CDR3 protein. The table shows about 360,000 distinct CDR3 sequences, with about an eighth occurring only once. The input for sequencing was PBMCs, taken from the stem cell graft. The origin of the receptors is a human donor who donated a stem cell graft to a child with Fanconi anemia.

The CDR3 protein is CATTLRTSGGDTQYF. The CDR3 region has the DNA TGTGCCACCACCCTTCGGACTAGCGGAGGGGATACGCAGTATTTT. J is TRBJ2-3 and V is TRBV3-1, with 10 nucleotides matching TRBD2. The CDR3 covers 15 residues. CDR1 is LGHDT, CDR2 YNNKEL, per germline (reference sequence). The V segment lost 10 bases and the J segment 6 bases; nucleotides outside the gene matches: 13.

This clonotype was counted many times. The rearrangement uses TRBV7-9 and TRBJ1-6, with D perhaps matching TRBD1 (5 bases). Trimming cost V 6 bases and J 8 bases, with 11 bases left between them. Germline loops: CDR1 SEHNR, CDR2 FQNEAQ (reference sequence). The CDR3 spans 13 residues. In DNA, the CDR3 is TGTGCCAGCAGTTTGGAAGGGGATTCACCCCTCCACTTT. This gives the protein CASSLEGDSPLHF.

This clonotype has ten or more counts. This chain connects TRBV5-1 to TRBJ1-2, with a possible D match to TRBD1 (6 bases). This CDR3 has 14 residues. V lost 3 bases and J 4 bases, leaving 13 bases between the germline ends. The germline V gene encodes CDR1 SGHRS and CDR2 YFSETQ. The CDR3 spells CASSSQGQAYGYTF. CDR3 coding DNA: TGCGCCAGCAGCTCCCAGGGGCAGGCCTATGGCTACACCTTC. Based on the CDR3 plus reference TRBV5-1 and TRBJ1-2, the full variable domain is KAGVTQTPRYLIKTRGQQVTLSCSPISGHRSVSWYQQTPGQGLQFLFEYFSETQRNKGNFPGRFSGRQFSNSRSEMNVSTLELGDSALYLCASSSQGQAYGYTFGSGTRLTVV.

In this sample, this clonotype turned up many times. The chain carries TRBV29-1 and TRBJ2-7; perhaps TRBD2 as D (8 bases). CDR1 SQVTM and CDR2 ANQGSEA come from the germline V gene. V lost 8 bases to trimming and J lost 6 bases, with 20 bases between them. The CDR3 has 13 residues. Here the CDR3 reads CSSREGASGEQYF. CDR3 coding DNA: TGCAGCAGCCGGGAGGGGGCAAGCGGCGAGCAGTACTTC.

The J gene is TRBJ2-7, the V gene TRBV7-2; 10 positions match TRBD2. Trimming took 1 base from V and 10 from J; bases not matched to a gene: 7. Germline V gene sequence: CDR1 SGHTA, CDR2 FQGNSA. CDR3 size: 14 residues. CDR3 bases: TGTGCCAGCAGCTTAGGTCTAGCGGGGGCGTCCCAGTACTTC. This encodes CASSLGLAGASQYF.

This chain connects TRBV3-1 to TRBJ1-1; 9 positions agree with TRBD1. V shed 7 bases and J 5 bases; nucleotides not matched to a gene: 8. Germline V gene sequence: CDR1 LGHDT, CDR2 YNNKEL (reference sequence). The CDR3 covers 14 residues. The CDR3 reads CASTEQGAGTEAFF. In DNA, the CDR3 is TGTGCCAGCACCGAACAGGGGGCAGGGACTGAAGCTTTCTTT.

V is TRBV12-3 or TRBV12-4 and J is TRBJ1-5, with D perhaps matching TRBD1 (6 bases). Trimming removed 2 bases from V and 1 base from J, with 9 bases in between. The CDR3 is 15 residues long. The chain's CDR3 is CASSLNGQSNQPQHF. As DNA, the CDR3 is TGTGCCAGCAGTTTAAACGGACAGAGCAATCAGCCCCAGCATTTT.

V and J are TRBV4-3 and TRBJ2-7; 9 nucleotides line up with TRBD1. This CDR3 contains 15 residues. V was clipped by 0 bases and J by 5 bases; unmatched bases: 5. Germline lookup yields CDR1 LGHNA and CDR2 YSLEER. The CDR3 reads CASSQEYRGLHEQYF. CDR3 sequence (DNA): TGCGCCAGCAGCCAAGAATACAGGGGGCTCCACGAGCAGTACTTC.

This clonotype was counted between two and nine times. The chain uses TRBV7-9 and TRBJ1-1, with a possible D match to TRBD1 (6 bases). The CDR3 sequence is 13 residues long. Trimming removed 8 bases at V and 6 bases at J, with 16 bases between. Germline CDR1 and CDR2: SEHNR and FQNEAQ (reference sequence). The CDR3 bases are TGTGCCAGCTGGACATATGGGACACCTGAAGCTTTCTTT. Protein product: CASWTYGTPEAFF.

In its sample, this clonotype was seen a few times. The chain combines TRBV5-6 with TRBJ2-7; D is unclear. The CDR3 is made up of 14 amino acids. V dropped 3 bases and J dropped 2 bases, with 12 bases sitting between them. Germline V gives CDR1 SGHDT, CDR2 YYEEEE. The CDR3 sequence: CASSSSRAPYEQYV. CDR3 nucleotides: TGTGCCAGCAGCTCGTCTCGGGCCCCCTACGAGCAGTACGTC.